A single sample gave rise to the 4 T cell receptor beta chains below, sequenced in a study of early T cells in non-severe SARS-CoV-2 infection. TCRdb called the 5' RACE reads again in MiXCR, with one record for every CDR3 protein. Of around 63,000 distinct CDR3 sequences listed, 10% to 15% are singletons. Sequenced: whole blood. These receptors were taken from an adult who was a healthcare worker with PCR-confirmed SARS-CoV-2 infection or an uninfected control (not recorded which).

The V gene is TRBV11-1, the J gene TRBJ2-2; 7 bases match TRBD2. V lost 1 base to trimming and J lost 3 bases; unmatched junction nucleotides: 2. Germline V lookup: CDR1 SGHAT, CDR2 FQDESV (reference sequence). This CDR3 contains 15 residues. CDR3: CASSLEGGDTGELFF. The CDR3 nucleotides read TGTGCCAGCAGCTTAGAGGGAGGGGACACCGGGGAGCTGTTTTTT.

This clonotype was seen repeatedly, ten times or more. CDR3 sequence: CASSFTRQETQYF. The CDR3 DNA sequence: TGTGCCAGCAGCTTCACTCGACAAGAGACCCAGTACTTC. The genes are TRBV7-3 and TRBJ2-5; D unresolved. Trimming shortened V by 3 bases and J by 2 bases, and 7 bases separated the two germline ends. The CDR3 is 13 residues long. Germline-derived CDR1 and CDR2 are SGHTA and FQGTGA.

Many counts were recorded for this clonotype. V is TRBV7-9 and J is TRBJ2-7; D perhaps matches TRBD1 (6 bases). Germline values: CDR1 SEHNR, CDR2 FQNEAQ (reference sequence). The CDR3 is 13 amino acids. V was clipped by 5 bases and J by 2 bases, with 10 bases between them. CDR3 protein: CASSPGHPYEQYF. DNA of the CDR3: TGTGCCAGCAGCCCGGGACATCCCTACGAGCAGTACTTC.

This clonotype was recorded at least ten times. The V gene is TRBV9, the J gene TRBJ2-3, with 9 bases that match TRBD1. Germline trimming cut 3 bases from V and 0 bases from J; bases unmatched to any gene: 8. The CDR3 runs 17 residues. Germline-derived CDR1 and CDR2 are SGDLS and YYNGEE. Here the CDR3 reads CASSGGQGYISTDTQYF. The DNA for the CDR3 is TGTGCCAGCAGCGGGGGACAGGGATACATTAGCACAGATACGCAGTATTTT. Full variable domain (rest looked up from reference TRBV9 and TRBJ2-3): DSGVTQTPKHLITATGQRVTLRCSPRSGDLSVYWYQQSLDQGLQFLIQYYNGEERAKGNILERFSAQQFPDLHSELNLSSLELGDSALYFCASSGGQGYISTDTQYFGPGTRLTVL.